Listed below are T cell receptor beta chains from one sample, sequenced in a study of PD-L1 blockade in urothelial cancer. Sequenced by immunoSEQ multiplex PCR; TCRdb stores in-frame clones only, minus some. Of about 30,000 clones listed, approximately 81% are singletons. This material consisted of PBMCs, taken around atezolizumab (anti-PD-L1) treatment. The source of these receptors is a man aged 65 to 85 with urothelial cancer. The CDR3 runs from the conserved cysteine through the conserved F or W. D genes are given only for firm matches. Expanded clones are given a class, and other clones once, few, many or no size at all.

NA,TRBJ2-3,TRBV11-2,TRBD1,CASSFQGAEDTQYF,TGTGCCAGCAGCTTTCAGGGGGCGGAAGATACGCAGTATTTT
NA,TRBJ2-7,TRBV30,NA,CAWSPEEGYEQYF,TGTGCCTGGAGTCCCGAAGAGGGCTACGAGCAGTACTTC
NA,TRBJ2-7,TRBV28,NA,CASSLLLREQYF,TGTGCCAGCAGTTTGCTCCTGAGGGAGCAGTACTTC
few,TRBJ2-1,TRBV6-6,NA,CASSYGGNPYNEQFF,TGTGCCAGCAGTTACGGAGGGAACCCCTACAATGAGCAGTTCTTC
NA,TRBJ1-2,TRBV27,TRBD1,CASSPGQGSFNYGYTF,TGTGCCAGCAGTCCCGGACAGGGGTCGTTTAACTATGGCTACACCTTC
NA,TRBJ1-1,TRBV6-1,NA,CASSEAGGLYTEAFF,TGTGCCAGCAGTGAGGCGGGGGGCCTGTACACTGAAGCTTTCTTT
once,TRBJ1-4,TRBV6-1,TRBD1,CACRGGASNEKLFF,TGTGCCTGCCGAGGGGGCGCGTCTAATGAAAAACTGTTTTTT
NA,TRBJ2-3,TRBV11-2,NA,CASSFQRTDTQYF,TGTGCCAGCAGCTTTCAGCGGACAGATACGCAGTATTTT
NA,TRBJ2-7,TRBV5-1,TRBD1,CASSHSVIQGRTYEQYF,TGCGCCAGCAGCCACTCGGTAATACAGGGGAGAACCTACGAGCAGTACTTC
once,TRBJ1-2,TRBV20-1,TRBD1,CSGQGINGYTF,TGCAGTGGACAGGGGATCAATGGCTACACCTTC
few,TRBJ1-6,TRBV9,NA,CASSPRSGPLHF,TGTGCCAGCAGCCCGAGGTCGGGACCCCTCCACTTT
NA,TRBJ1-3,TRBV4-3,NA,CASSQSLSGNTIYF,TGCGCCAGCAGCCAAAGCTTGTCCGGAAACACCATATATTTT
once,TRBJ2-1,TRBV28,TRBD2,CASSLGLAGGWDEQFF,TGTGCCAGCAGTTTGGGACTAGCGGGAGGTTGGGATGAGCAGTTCTTC
NA,TRBJ2-1,TRBV5-4,NA,CASSSSGRYNEQFF,TGTGCCAGCAGCTCAAGCGGGCGATACAATGAGCAGTTCTTC